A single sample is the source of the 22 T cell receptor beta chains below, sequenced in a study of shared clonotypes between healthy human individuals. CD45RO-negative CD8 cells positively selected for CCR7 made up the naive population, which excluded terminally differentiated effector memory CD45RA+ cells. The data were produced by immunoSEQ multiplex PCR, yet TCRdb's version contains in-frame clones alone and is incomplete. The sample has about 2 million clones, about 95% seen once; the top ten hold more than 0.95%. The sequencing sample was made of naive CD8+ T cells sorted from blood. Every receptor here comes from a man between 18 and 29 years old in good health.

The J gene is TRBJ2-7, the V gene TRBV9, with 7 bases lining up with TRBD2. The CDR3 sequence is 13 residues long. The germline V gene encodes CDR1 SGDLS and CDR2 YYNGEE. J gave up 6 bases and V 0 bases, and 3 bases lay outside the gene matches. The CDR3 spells CASSVDGGGEQYF. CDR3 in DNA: TGTGCCAGCAGCGTAGACGGCGGGGGCGAGCAGTACTTC.

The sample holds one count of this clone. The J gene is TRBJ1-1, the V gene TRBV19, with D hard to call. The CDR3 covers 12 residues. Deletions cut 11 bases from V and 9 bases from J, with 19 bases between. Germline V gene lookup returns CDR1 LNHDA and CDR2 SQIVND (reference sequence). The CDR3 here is CAALTGLGKAFF. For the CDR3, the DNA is TGTGCCGCTCTCACGGGCCTCGGGAAAGCTTTCTTT. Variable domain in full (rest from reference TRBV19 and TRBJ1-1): DGGITQSPKYLFRKEGQNVTLSCEQNLNHDAMYWYRQDPGQGLRLIYYSQIVNDFQKGDIAEGYSVSREKKESFPLTVTSAQKNPTAFYLCAALTGLGKAFFGQGTRLTVV.

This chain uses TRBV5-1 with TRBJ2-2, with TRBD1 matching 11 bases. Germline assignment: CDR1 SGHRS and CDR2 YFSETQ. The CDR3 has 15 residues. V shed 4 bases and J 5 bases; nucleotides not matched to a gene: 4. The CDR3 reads CASSQDRGRTGELFF. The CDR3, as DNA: TGCGCCAGCAGCCAGGACAGGGGGCGGACCGGGGAGCTGTTTTTT.

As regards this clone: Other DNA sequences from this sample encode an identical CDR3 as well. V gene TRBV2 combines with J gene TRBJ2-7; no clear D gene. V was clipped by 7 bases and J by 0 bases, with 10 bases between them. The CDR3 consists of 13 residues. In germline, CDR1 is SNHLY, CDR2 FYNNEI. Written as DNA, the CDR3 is TGTGCCAGCACCCCAGCGAGCTCCTACGAGCAGTACTTC. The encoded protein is CASTPASSYEQYF.

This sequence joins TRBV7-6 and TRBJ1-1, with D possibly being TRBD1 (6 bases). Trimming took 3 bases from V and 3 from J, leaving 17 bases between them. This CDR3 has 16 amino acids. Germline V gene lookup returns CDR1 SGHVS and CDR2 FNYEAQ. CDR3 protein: CASSFSAGARDTEAFF. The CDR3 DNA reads TGTGCCAGCAGCTTCTCGGCAGGGGCAAGGGACACTGAAGCTTTCTTT.

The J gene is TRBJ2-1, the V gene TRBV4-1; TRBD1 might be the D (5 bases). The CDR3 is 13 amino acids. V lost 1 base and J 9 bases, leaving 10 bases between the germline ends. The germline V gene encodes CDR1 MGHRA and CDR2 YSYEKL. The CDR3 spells CASSQVSTGEQFF. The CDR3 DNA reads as TGCGCCAGCAGCCAAGTGTCTACAGGTGAGCAGTTCTTC.

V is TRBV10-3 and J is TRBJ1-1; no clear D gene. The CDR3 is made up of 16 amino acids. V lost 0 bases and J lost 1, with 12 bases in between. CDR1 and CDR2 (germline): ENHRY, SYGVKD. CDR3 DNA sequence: TGTGCCATCAGTGAGTCGGAGGCGGACGGGAACACTGAAGCTTTCTTT. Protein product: CAISESEADGNTEAFF.

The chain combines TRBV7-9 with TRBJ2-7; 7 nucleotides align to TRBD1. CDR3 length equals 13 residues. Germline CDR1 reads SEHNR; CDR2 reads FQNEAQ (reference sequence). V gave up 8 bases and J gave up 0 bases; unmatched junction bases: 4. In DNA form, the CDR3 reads TGTGCCAGCGGACAGGACCTCTCCTACGAGCAGTACTTC. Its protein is CASGQDLSYEQYF.

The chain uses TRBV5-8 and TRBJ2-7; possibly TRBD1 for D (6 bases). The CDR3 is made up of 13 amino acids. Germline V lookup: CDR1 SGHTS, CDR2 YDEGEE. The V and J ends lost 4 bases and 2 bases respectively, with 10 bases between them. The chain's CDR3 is CASSQGSTYEQYF. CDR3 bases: TGTGCCAGCAGCCAGGGGTCCACCTACGAGCAGTACTTC.

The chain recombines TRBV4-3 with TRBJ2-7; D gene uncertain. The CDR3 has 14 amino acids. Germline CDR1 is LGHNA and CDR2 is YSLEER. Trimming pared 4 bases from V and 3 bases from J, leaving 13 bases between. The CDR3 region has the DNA TGCGCCAGCAGCCCCAGCGAAGGTCTCTACGAGCAGTACTTC. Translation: CASSPSEGLYEQYF.

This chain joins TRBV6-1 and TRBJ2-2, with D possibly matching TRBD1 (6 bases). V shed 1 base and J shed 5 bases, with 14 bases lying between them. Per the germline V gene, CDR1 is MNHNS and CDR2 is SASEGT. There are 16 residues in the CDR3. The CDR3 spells CASSEVAGDGTGELFF. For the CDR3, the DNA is TGTGCCAGCAGTGAAGTGGCAGGGGATGGAACCGGGGAGCTGTTTTTT.

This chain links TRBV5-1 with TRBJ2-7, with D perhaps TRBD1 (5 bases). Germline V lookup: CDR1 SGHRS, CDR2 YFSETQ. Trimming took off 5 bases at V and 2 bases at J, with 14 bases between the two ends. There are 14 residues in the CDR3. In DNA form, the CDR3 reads TGCGCCAGCAGAGGGGCCGACAAAACCTACGAGCAGTACTTC. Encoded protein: CASRGADKTYEQYF.

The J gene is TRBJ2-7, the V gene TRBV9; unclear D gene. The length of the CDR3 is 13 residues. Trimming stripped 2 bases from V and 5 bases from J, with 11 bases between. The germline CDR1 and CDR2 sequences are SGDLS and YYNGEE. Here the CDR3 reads CASSVGSIDEQYF. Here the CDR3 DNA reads TGTGCCAGCAGCGTGGGTTCTATTGACGAGCAGTACTTC.

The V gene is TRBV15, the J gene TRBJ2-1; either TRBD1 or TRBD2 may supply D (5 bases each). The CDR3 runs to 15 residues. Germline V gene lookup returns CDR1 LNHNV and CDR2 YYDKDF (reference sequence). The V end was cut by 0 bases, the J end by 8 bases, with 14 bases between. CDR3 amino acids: CATSRDRGLRDEQFF. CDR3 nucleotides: TGTGCCACCAGCAGAGACCGGGGCTTAAGGGATGAGCAGTTCTTC.

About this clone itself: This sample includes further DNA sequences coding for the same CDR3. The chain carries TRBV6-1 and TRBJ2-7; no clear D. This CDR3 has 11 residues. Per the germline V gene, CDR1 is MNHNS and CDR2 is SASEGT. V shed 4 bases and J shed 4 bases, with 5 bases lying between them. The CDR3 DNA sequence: TGTGCCAGCAGTGTCGGTTACGAGCAGTACTTC. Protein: CASSVGYEQYF.

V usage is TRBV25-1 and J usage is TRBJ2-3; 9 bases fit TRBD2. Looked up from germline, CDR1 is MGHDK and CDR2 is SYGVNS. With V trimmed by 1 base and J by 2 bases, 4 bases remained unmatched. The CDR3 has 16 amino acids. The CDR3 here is CASSESASGTTDTQYF. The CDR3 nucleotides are TGTGCCAGCAGTGAATCGGCTAGCGGGACCACAGATACGCAGTATTTT.

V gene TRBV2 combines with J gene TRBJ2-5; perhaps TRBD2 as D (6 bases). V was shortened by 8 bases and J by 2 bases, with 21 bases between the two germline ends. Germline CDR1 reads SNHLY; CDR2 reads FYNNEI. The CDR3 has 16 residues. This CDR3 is CASLREPGTLQETQYF. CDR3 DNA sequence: TGTGCCAGCCTACGGGAGCCCGGGACTCTACAAGAGACCCAGTACTTC.

CDR3: CASSVDRLTYSGANVLTF. The CDR3, as DNA: TGTGCCAGCAGCGTGGACAGGTTGACGTACTCTGGGGCCAACGTCCTGACTTTC. This rearrangement joins TRBV5-8 to TRBJ2-6; 7 nucleotides agree with TRBD1. CDR3 size: 18 residues. V lost 4 bases, J lost 0 bases, and 10 bases stayed unmatched. Germline V CDR1 and CDR2: SGHTS, YDEGEE.

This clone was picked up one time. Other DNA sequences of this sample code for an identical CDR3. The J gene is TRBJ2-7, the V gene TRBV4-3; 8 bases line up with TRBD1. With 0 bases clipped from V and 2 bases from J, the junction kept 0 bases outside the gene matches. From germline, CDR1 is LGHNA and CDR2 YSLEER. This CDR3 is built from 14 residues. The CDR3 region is CASSQDRGPYEQYF. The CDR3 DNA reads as TGCGCCAGCAGCCAAGACAGGGGGCCCTACGAGCAGTACTTC.

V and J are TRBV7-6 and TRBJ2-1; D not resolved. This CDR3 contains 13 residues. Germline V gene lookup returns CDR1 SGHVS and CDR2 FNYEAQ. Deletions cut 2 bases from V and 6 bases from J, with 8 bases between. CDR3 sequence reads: CASSLSPGNEQFF. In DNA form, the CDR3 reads TGTGCCAGCAGCTTATCGCCAGGCAATGAGCAGTTCTTC.

Here the CDR3 reads CASSSSGPYGYTF. The DNA of the CDR3 is TGTGCCAGCAGTTCCTCGGGTCCCTATGGCTACACCTTC. The chain employs TRBV27 and TRBJ1-2; no definite D call. V was pared by 4 bases and J by 4 bases, with 10 bases between. CDR3 length equals 13 residues. Germline V gene data show CDR1 as MNHEY and CDR2 as SMNVEV (reference sequence).

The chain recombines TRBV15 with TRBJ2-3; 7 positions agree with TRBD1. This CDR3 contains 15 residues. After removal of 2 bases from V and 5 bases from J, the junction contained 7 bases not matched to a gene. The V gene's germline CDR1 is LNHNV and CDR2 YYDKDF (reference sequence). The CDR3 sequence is CATSRTGANVDTQYF. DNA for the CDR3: TGTGCCACCAGCAGAACAGGGGCCAACGTAGATACGCAGTATTTT.